The 25 T cell receptor beta chains given below trace back to one sample, sequenced in a study of T cells in Graves' hyperthyroidism and ophthalmopathy. Amplified TCR beta CDR3 regions came from RNA transcripts. During a first-round RT-PCR of the TCR CDR3, the HTBI primer set was used. TCRdb re-called the multiplex PCR reads through MiXCR, storing one row per CDR3 protein. The sample gives around 500,000 distinct CDR3 sequences, around 15% of which show up once; around 13% is in the top ten. Source material: blood. Receptors were obtained from a woman between 35 and 50 years old with Graves' hyperthyroidism.

The sample holds many counts of this clonotype. The rearrangement joins TRBV24-1 to TRBJ2-3; possibly TRBD2 for D (5 bases). The CDR3 consists of 14 residues. CDR1 and CDR2 (germline): KGHDR, SFDVKD. V was trimmed by 6 bases and J by 3 bases, leaving 12 bases between them. The CDR3 DNA follows: TGTGCCACCAGTTCGGACTTAACGACAGATACGCAGTATTTT. Its protein is CATSSDLTTDTQYF.

In its sample, this clonotype was seen many times. The V gene is TRBV3-1, the J gene TRBJ2-7; TRBD1 is a possible D gene (5 bases). The CDR3 spans 16 residues. Germline-derived CDR1 and CDR2 are LGHDT and YNNKEL (reference sequence). V lost 2 bases to trimming and J lost 0 bases, with 14 bases between them. The CDR3 sequence is CASSQITQAFSYEQYF. In DNA, the CDR3 is TGTGCCAGCAGCCAAATAACACAGGCTTTCTCCTACGAGCAGTACTTC.

This clonotype was counted at least ten times. This sequence joins TRBV7-3 and TRBJ2-5, with 9 positions matching TRBD1. V trimming: 5 bases; J trimming: 5 bases; junction bases outside the gene matches: 15. The CDR3 runs 17 residues. Germline V lookup: CDR1 SGHTA, CDR2 FQGTGA. The DNA for the CDR3 is TGTGCCAGCAGCCAATATGCGCTAGACAGGGGGTGGGAGACCCAGTACTTC. This codes for CASSQYALDRGWETQYF.

The chain is built from TRBV18 and TRBJ2-1; D uncertain. V lost 0 bases, J lost 7 bases, and 7 bases lay in between. CDR3 size: 13 residues. Germline V CDR1 and CDR2: KGHSH, LQKENI. CDR3 in amino acids: CASSPPSKNEQFF. CDR3 nucleotides: TGTGCCAGCTCACCACCGTCCAAGAATGAGCAGTTCTTC.

About this clonotype: This sequence may be a read error, since a much larger clone differs from it by one base. J is TRBJ1-6 and V is TRBV15; TRBD1 matches at 11 bases. This CDR3 is built from 15 residues. Germline V gene sequence: CDR1 LNHNV, CDR2 YYDKDF (reference sequence). CDR3 bases: TGTGCCACCAGCAGCGGACAGGGGGCGGGGTCACCCCTCCGCTTT. It translates to CATSSGQGAGSPLRF. The full variable domain, rest sourced from reference TRBV15 and TRBJ1-6, is DAMVIQNPRYQVTQFGKPVTLSCSQTLNHNVMYWYQQKSSQAPKLLFHYYDKDFNNEADTPDNFQSRRPNTSFCFLDIRSPGLGDTAMYLCATSSGQGAGSPLRFGNGTRLTVT.

There are many counts of this clonotype. The chain combines TRBV3-1 with TRBJ2-1; 11 bases line up with TRBD2. The V gene's germline CDR1 is LGHDT and CDR2 YNNKEL (reference sequence). The junction had 6 bases not matched to a gene; V was cut back by 2 bases and J by 9 bases. The CDR3 loop spans 15 amino acids. The CDR3 DNA reads TGTGCCAGCAGCCAAATAGCGGGAGGGCAGGGTGAGCAGTTCTTC. It specifies CASSQIAGGQGEQFF.

V is TRBV12-3 or TRBV12-4 and J is TRBJ2-3, with 16 nucleotides matching TRBD2. The V segment lost 6 bases and the J segment 4 bases; nucleotides outside the gene matches: 7. The CDR3 extends over 17 amino acids. The CDR3 loop reads CASSRPGLAGGSDTQYF. The DNA for the CDR3 is TGTGCCAGCAGCCGTCCGGGACTAGCGGGAGGGTCAGATACGCAGTATTTT.

J is TRBJ2-7 and V is TRBV10-3; 7 nucleotides agree with TRBD1. Germline assignment: CDR1 ENHRY and CDR2 SYGVKD. This CDR3 is built from 16 residues. V dropped 0 bases and J dropped 0; count of bases not matched to a gene: 5. CDR3 bases: TGTGCCATCAGTGAGTCGAATCGGGACAGCTCCTACGAGCAGTACTTC. This encodes CAISESNRDSSYEQYF.

This clonotype appeared a few times. This chain links TRBV29-1 with TRBJ2-7; D is undetermined. The CDR3 runs 12 residues. Germline-derived CDR1 and CDR2 are SQVTM and ANQGSEA. V shed 5 bases and J shed 3 bases, with 11 bases lying between them. CDR3 nucleotide sequence: TGCAGCGTTTCAGAGGCCAACTACGAGCAGTACTTC. Protein sequence: CSVSEANYEQYF.

This clonotype was seen a handful of times. V and J are TRBV20-1 and TRBJ2-7, with 7 bases that match TRBD1. The length of the CDR3 is 12 residues. CDR1 and CDR2 from the germline V gene are DFQATT and SNEGSKA (reference sequence). The junction had 5 bases not matched to a gene; V was cut back by 6 bases and J by 3 bases. The CDR3 loop is CSASPGGYEQYF. The CDR3 DNA reads as TGCAGTGCCAGCCCAGGGGGCTACGAGCAGTACTTC.

The chain has TRBV6-2 or TRBV6-3 and TRBJ2-1; 16 bases are shared with TRBD2. The V gene's germline CDR1 is MNHEY and CDR2 SVGEGT. The CDR3 has 19 residues. V gave up 6 bases and J gave up 5 bases; unmatched junction bases: 13. The CDR3, as DNA: TGTGCCAGCAGCCGGGGGACTAGCGGGAGGGCGTCCGCGAACAATGAGCAGTTCTTC. Its translation is CASSRGTSGRASANNEQFF.

This clonotype was recorded a few times. The rearrangement links TRBV28 to TRBJ1-5; 8 bases are shared with TRBD1. Trimming took 5 bases from V and 6 from J; bases not matched to a gene: 6. Germline V gives CDR1 MDHEN, CDR2 SYDVKM. CDR3 length: 14 residues. The CDR3 DNA reads TGTGCCAGCAGTCCGGACAGGGATTTTCAGCCCCAGCATTTT. Translation: CASSPDRDFQPQHF.

This clonotype has only a few counts. This chain links TRBV12-3 or TRBV12-4 with TRBJ2-1; 12 bases line up with TRBD2. The CDR3 contains 16 residues. V trimming: 5 bases; J trimming: 5 bases; junction bases outside the gene matches: 7. The CDR3 DNA follows: TGTGCCAGCAGTCGAGCTAGCGGGAGGGTCGACAATGAGCAGTTCTTC. Translation: CASSRASGRVDNEQFF.

This clonotype was counted between two and nine times. The chain couples TRBV5-1 to TRBJ2-7; 11 bases line up with TRBD2. The CDR3 sequence is 15 residues long. Germline V gene data show CDR1 as SGHRS and CDR2 as YFSETQ. The junction had 10 bases not matched to a gene; V was cut back by 4 bases and J by 7 bases. The CDR3 DNA reads TGCGCCAGCAGCCCGGGACTAGCGGTCCTGGGGGAGCAGTACTTC. The encoded protein is CASSPGLAVLGEQYF.

This clonotype was picked up many times. This chain joins TRBV20-1 and TRBJ2-3, with TRBD2 matching over 8 bases. The CDR3 covers 14 residues. Trimming removed 3 bases from V and 2 bases from J; junction bases left unmatched: 4. Germline CDR1 reads DFQATT; CDR2 reads SNEGSKA (reference sequence). The CDR3 bases are TGCAGTGCTAGGGTACTAGCGGCCACAGATACGCAGTATTTT. Translation gives CSARVLAATDTQYF.

This clonotype came up many times. The chain combines TRBV18 with TRBJ2-1; TRBD2 agrees at 12 bases. The J segment lost 7 bases and the V segment lost 6 bases, leaving 7 bases of the junction unmatched. The CDR3 sequence is 15 residues long. Germline CDR1 is KGHSH and CDR2 is LQKENI. As DNA, the CDR3 is TGTGCCAGCTCGCGGACTAGCGGGAAGGGAAATGAGCAGTTCTTC. Amino acid sequence: CASSRTSGKGNEQFF.

This clonotype appeared many times. The chain uses TRBV29-1 and TRBJ2-1, with 15 bases matching TRBD2. V was clipped by 3 bases and J by 6 bases; unmatched bases: 3. The CDR3 length is 15 residues. Germline CDR1 and CDR2: SQVTM and ANQGSEA. CDR3 coding DNA: TGCAGCGTTGATTTGGGACTAGCGGGAGGCAATGAGCAGTTCTTC. Encoded protein: CSVDLGLAGGNEQFF.

This clonotype was observed a handful of times. V usage is TRBV5-1 and J usage is TRBJ2-2; D gene unclear. Per germline, CDR1 SGHRS and CDR2 YFSETQ. V dropped 4 bases and J dropped 7 bases, with 20 bases sitting between them. This CDR3 comprises 16 residues. The CDR3 nucleotides are TGCGCCAGCAGCCGCGAAGGTCCCGCCTCCGTCGGGGAGCTGTTTTTT. Translated: CASSREGPASVGELFF.

This chain joins TRBV3-1 and TRBJ2-1, with 10 bases lining up with TRBD1. This CDR3 is 15 amino acids long. The V segment lost 5 bases and the J segment 6 bases; nucleotides outside the gene matches: 7. Germline V CDR1 and CDR2: LGHDT, YNNKEL (reference sequence). The CDR3 loop is CASSYRDRGSNEQFF. CDR3 sequence (DNA): TGTGCCAGCAGCTACCGGGACAGGGGTTCCAATGAGCAGTTCTTC.

The CDR3 bases are TGCAGCGTTGGGACTAGCGGGAGTTTGAATGAGCAGTTCTTC. Its protein is CSVGTSGSLNEQFF. This chain links TRBV29-1 with TRBJ2-1; 13 bases align to TRBD2. This CDR3 is built from 14 residues. Germline CDR1 and CDR2: SQVTM and ANQGSEA. With V trimmed by 4 bases and J by 7 bases, 4 bases remained unmatched.

Ten or more counts support this clonotype. The CDR3, as DNA: TGTGCCAGCTCCCCGGGCAGGGAGGCTGAAGCTTTCTTT. Translating it yields CASSPGREAEAFF. The chain employs TRBV18 and TRBJ1-1; D possibly corresponds to TRBD1 (5 bases). The V gene lost 6 bases and the J gene lost 6 bases, with 14 bases spanning the gap. Per the germline V gene, CDR1 is KGHSH and CDR2 is LQKENI. The CDR3 sequence is 13 residues long.

This clonotype was detected ten times or more. The chain combines TRBV18 with TRBJ2-4; no definite D call. Trimming shortened V by 2 bases and J by 0 bases, and 11 bases separated the two germline ends. Germline V gene sequence: CDR1 KGHSH, CDR2 LQKENI. This CDR3 spans 16 amino acids. In DNA form, the CDR3 reads TGTGCCAGCTCACCAAGTTCATACCTAGCCAAAAACATTCAGTACTTC. It specifies CASSPSSYLAKNIQYF.

This clonotype has a handful of counts. V usage is TRBV5-1 and J usage is TRBJ1-6; D is possibly TRBD1 (6 bases). CDR1 and CDR2 (germline): SGHRS, YFSETQ. The CDR3 runs to 17 residues. V was shortened by 7 bases and J by 4 bases, with 21 bases between the two germline ends. The CDR3 DNA reads as TGCGCCAGCCCTAGGGGGTTCTGGGACGGTTATAATTCACCCCTCCACTTT. Protein sequence: CASPRGFWDGYNSPLHF.

This clonotype was seen repeatedly, ten times or more. The chain links TRBV28 to TRBJ2-7; TRBD2 agrees at 7 bases. CDR1 MDHEN and CDR2 SYDVKM come from the germline V gene. V lost 4 bases and J lost 9; bases outside the gene matches: 6. The CDR3 runs 12 residues. The CDR3 region is CASSYSSGGQYF. Here the CDR3 DNA reads TGTGCCAGCAGTTACTCCTCGGGGGGGCAGTACTTC.

The chain has TRBV20-1 and TRBJ2-1, with 8 bases aligning to TRBD2. Germline lookup yields CDR1 DFQATT and CDR2 SNEGSKA (reference sequence). The CDR3 is 14 residues long. V was clipped by 1 base and J by 9 bases; unmatched bases: 8. CDR3 protein: CSARGKREFVEQFF. For the CDR3, the DNA is TGCAGTGCTAGAGGGAAGCGGGAGTTTGTTGAGCAGTTCTTC.